This T cell receptor beta chain was recovered during a study of blood T cells in healthy people across ages. Study results and caveats: Expanded clonotype shifts may have been confounded, as the donors had an unknown CMV status. Diversity estimates drawn from one million T cells were deemed underestimates. Naive CD4+ cells and diversity were both higher in long-lived donors than in aged donors.

With a J-beta primer mix and a sample-barcoded 5' primer, a second PCR ran about 7 to 12 cycles. TCRdb called the 5' RACE reads again in MiXCR, with one record for every CDR3 protein. The sample lists roughly 730,000 distinct CDR3 sequences, roughly 50% occurring once. A single count supports this clonotype. Its target is not known. Trimming took 2 bases from V and 3 from J, leaving 11 bases between them. CDR1 SNHLY and CDR2 FYNNEI come from the germline V gene. This CDR3 region has 14 residues. The J gene is TRBJ2-7, the V gene TRBV2; TRBD2 is a possible D gene (5 bases). The sample consisted of blood. This TCR was sampled from a man in his forties in good health. CDR3 DNA sequence: TGTGCCAGCAGTGAACCCCGGGATCGCTACGAGCAGTACTTC. Its protein product is CASSEPRDRYEQYF.